The 31 T cell receptor beta chains reported below all come from one sample, sequenced in a study of blood T cells in healthy people across ages. Primed by a sample-barcoded 5' primer and a J-beta primer mix, a second PCR proceeded for 7 to 11 cycles. TCRdb used MiXCR to reprocess the 5' RACE reads, holding one entry per CDR3 protein. The sample lists around 870,000 distinct CDR3 sequences, 25% to 35% occurring once. Sequencing input: blood. The receptors shown here come from a woman older than 75 in good health.

As to this clonotype: The junction and the germline gene differ at one end; a read error may be behind it. The V and J genes are TRBV20-1 and TRBJ2-2, with 11 positions matching TRBD2. The CDR3 covers 16 residues. Germline assignment: CDR1 DFQATT and CDR2 SNEGSKA (reference sequence). In DNA, the CDR3 is TGCAGTGCTAGTGGGGTAGCGGGGGGGCTCACCGGGGAGCGGTTTTTT. It translates to CSASGVAGGLTGERFF.

For this clonotype: The junction differs from germline at one of its ends, possibly a read error. This chain uses TRBV6-2 or TRBV6-3 with TRBJ2-6; D could derive from TRBD1 or TRBD2 (6 bases each). Germline V CDR1 and CDR2: MNHEY, SVGEGT. CDR3 size: 17 residues. The CDR3 sequence is CASSPITGSGGANVRTF. The CDR3 nucleotides are TGTGCCAGCAGTCCCATAACAGGGAGTGGAGGGGCCAACGTCCGGACTTTC.

In this sample, this clonotype turned up many times. The rearrangement joins TRBV7-2 to TRBJ2-1; D remains ambiguous. Germline V lookup: CDR1 SGHTA, CDR2 FQGNSA. This CDR3 comprises 12 residues. Trimming cost V 4 bases and J 6 bases, with 7 bases left between them. The CDR3 sequence is CASSSLGNEQFF. Written as DNA, the CDR3 is TGTGCCAGCAGCTCTTTGGGCAATGAGCAGTTCTTC.

This clonotype was seen at least ten times. CDR3 in amino acids: CASRERGRTDTQYF. DNA for the CDR3: TGTGCCAGCAGGGAGCGGGGGCGGACAGATACGCAGTATTTT. The gene calls are TRBV12-3 or TRBV12-4 and TRBJ2-3; 8 bases are a match to TRBD2. Unmatched junction bases numbered 5, after V lost 6 bases and J lost 3 bases. This CDR3 is 14 amino acids long.

This clonotype was seen a few times. V is TRBV5-6 and J is TRBJ1-4, with unresolved D. Germline CDR1 is SGHDT and CDR2 is YYEEEE. The V gene lost 4 bases and the J gene lost 10 bases, with 11 bases spanning the gap. The CDR3 sequence is 12 residues long. DNA of the CDR3: TGTGCCAGCAGCACGCAAGTAGGAAAACTGTTTTTT. This gives the protein CASSTQVGKLFF.

The rearrangement links TRBV4-3 to TRBJ2-5; D may be TRBD1 or TRBD2 (5 bases each). Trimming took off 11 bases at V and 4 bases at J, with 26 bases between the two ends. The CDR3 spans 16 residues. Looked up from germline, CDR1 is LGHNA and CDR2 is YSLEER. The CDR3 is CAGSRGVGQGGETQYF. CDR3 DNA sequence: TGCGCCGGTAGCCGAGGGGTGGGGCAGGGTGGAGAGACCCAGTACTTC.

In its sample, this clonotype was seen many times. The rearrangement joins TRBV6-1 to TRBJ2-1; no clear D gene. V was clipped by 7 bases and J by 6 bases, with 19 bases between them. Germline CDR1 is MNHNS and CDR2 is SASEGT. The CDR3 extends over 15 amino acids. The CDR3 nucleotides read TGTGCCAGCAACCTAGACATTTATGGGTCCAATGAGCAGTTCTTC. Amino acid sequence: CASNLDIYGSNEQFF.

The chain joins TRBV20-1 to TRBJ1-5; tentatively, D is TRBD1 (5 bases). CDR1 is DFQATT, CDR2 SNEGSKA, per germline (reference sequence). The V end was cut by 5 bases, the J end by 4 bases, with 18 bases between. The CDR3 runs to 15 residues. CDR3 DNA: TGCAGTGCTCCGGGCGGTCGAGGGACGAATCAGCCCCAGCATTTT. Translated, it gives CSAPGGRGTNQPQHF.

This rearrangement joins TRBV6-2 or TRBV6-3 to TRBJ1-2; 8 bases match TRBD1. Losses at the gene ends were 2 bases for V and 3 bases for J; bases not matched to a gene: 5. The length of the CDR3 is 15 residues. The germline V gene has CDR1 MNHEY and CDR2 SVGEGT. The CDR3 region has the DNA TGTGCCAGCAGTTACGCCGCAGGGGGCGACTATGGCTACACCTTC. Protein: CASSYAAGGDYGYTF.

In the case of this clonotype: A much bigger clone sits one base away, suggesting this may be a read error. J is TRBJ2-7 and V is TRBV20-1; D is undetermined. CDR1 is DFQATT, CDR2 SNEGSKA, per germline (reference sequence). V shed 3 bases and J shed 7 bases, with 10 bases lying between them. The CDR3 runs 11 residues. The chain's CDR3 is CSASLGNEQYF. For the CDR3, the DNA is TGCAGTGCTAGCCTCGGAAATGAGCAGTACTTC.

J is TRBJ1-4 and V is TRBV20-1, with 7 nucleotides matching TRBD1. V was pared by 5 bases and J by 4 bases, with 4 bases of the junction left unmatched. The V gene's germline CDR1 is DFQATT and CDR2 SNEGSKA (reference sequence). This CDR3 is built from 13 residues. The CDR3: CSAWDSYNEKLFF. The CDR3 region has the DNA TGCAGTGCTTGGGACAGTTATAATGAAAAACTGTTTTTT.

In this sample, this clonotype turned up many times. The V call is TRBV15, the J call TRBJ1-2, with 8 bases fitting TRBD1. Trimming took 0 bases from V and 7 from J; bases not matched to a gene: 10. Germline V gene sequence: CDR1 LNHNV, CDR2 YYDKDF (reference sequence). This CDR3 has 16 residues. The CDR3 loop reads CATSRDWAGGRIGYTF. For the CDR3, the DNA is TGTGCCACCAGCAGAGATTGGGCAGGGGGCAGGATTGGCTACACCTTC.

This clonotype was picked up one time. The CDR3 nucleotides read TGTGCCAGCTCGCCGGGTGGGTCAGGCGGGAATGAGCAGTACTTC. Translated: CASSPGGSGGNEQYF. The gene calls are TRBV18 and TRBJ2-5; D possibly corresponds to TRBD2 (6 bases). Germline V gives CDR1 KGHSH, CDR2 LQKENI. V lost 6 bases, J lost 11 bases, and 25 bases lay in between. This CDR3 has 15 amino acids.

This clonotype was counted only a few times. Since a much larger clone is just one base distant, this may be a read error. The CDR3 DNA is TGTGCCAGCAGCTTAGGTGGCGCGCAGTATTTT. Its translation is CASSLGGAQYF. This sequence joins TRBV7-2 and TRBJ2-3, with D uncertain. V lost 1 base and J lost 10, with 6 bases in between. CDR3 length: 11 amino acids. Germline values: CDR1 SGHTA, CDR2 FQGNSA.

This clonotype was detected only a few times. A much larger clone lies a single base off, so this may be a read error. The chain carries TRBV12-3 or TRBV12-4 and TRBJ2-6; possibly TRBD1 for D (6 bases). The CDR3 sequence is 15 residues long. CDR3 DNA: TGTGCCAGCAGTCCACCAGGGGCTGGGGCCAACGTCCGGACTTTC. It specifies CASSPPGAGANVRTF.

As concerns this clonotype: This may arise from a read error, as a much more abundant clone is one base away. The J gene is TRBJ2-5, the V gene TRBV7-9, with 12 bases fitting TRBD1. This CDR3 spans 16 amino acids. Trimming removed 5 bases from V and 11 bases from J; junction bases left unmatched: 15. The germline V gene encodes CDR1 SEHNR and CDR2 FQNEAQ (reference sequence). CDR3 sequence reads: CASSGGTGGLDYEQYF. The CDR3 DNA reads TGTGCCAGCAGCGGCGGGACAGGGGGCCTTGACTATGAGCAGTACTTC.

This clonotype was recorded at least ten times. DNA of the CDR3: TGTGCCAGCAGTTCTAGGCAGGGGGCTTATGGCTACACCTTC. This encodes CASSSRQGAYGYTF. The V and J genes are TRBV2 and TRBJ1-2; TRBD1 matches 8 bases. J gave up 5 bases and V 5 bases, and 7 bases lay outside the gene matches. The CDR3 runs to 14 residues. Germline loops: CDR1 SNHLY, CDR2 FYNNEI.

This clonotype has a count of ten or more. The chain uses TRBV20-1 and TRBJ2-3, with D maybe TRBD2 (6 bases). Trimming cost V 2 bases and J 1 base, with 10 bases left between them. CDR3 length: 14 residues. CDR1 DFQATT and CDR2 SNEGSKA come from the germline V gene (reference sequence). The CDR3 loop is CSARRPGGTDTQYF. CDR3 in DNA: TGCAGTGCTAGAAGACCGGGGGGCACAGATACGCAGTATTTT.

This clonotype was counted ten times or more. The CDR3 here is CASSKGGFGAYEQYF. The CDR3 DNA reads as TGTGCCAGCAGTAAAGGGGGATTCGGTGCCTACGAGCAGTACTTC. The chain is built from TRBV6-2 or TRBV6-3 and TRBJ2-7; possibly TRBD1 for D (6 bases). Deletions cut 5 bases from V and 2 bases from J, with 16 bases between. The CDR3 has 15 residues. Germline loops: CDR1 MNHEY, CDR2 SVGEGT.

This clonotype was recorded many times. The rearrangement joins TRBV2 to TRBJ1-4; 7 nucleotides line up with TRBD1. CDR1 is SNHLY, CDR2 FYNNEI, per germline. V lost 7 bases, J lost 2 bases, and 1 base stayed unmatched. There are 13 residues in the CDR3. The CDR3, as DNA: TGTGCCAGCAAGGGACAGACTAATGAAAAACTGTTTTTT. As protein: CASKGQTNEKLFF. The full variable domain, in which reference TRBV2 and TRBJ1-4 provide the parts outside the CDR3, is EPEVTQTPSHQVTQMGQEVILRCVPISNHLYFYWYRQILGQKVEFLVSFYNNEISEKSEIFDDQFSVERPDGSNFTLKIRSTKLEDSAMYFCASKGQTNEKLFFGSGTQLSVL.

To note about this clonotype: With a much larger clone just one base away, this may be a read error. V usage is TRBV12-3 or TRBV12-4 and J usage is TRBJ2-1, with D uncertain. This CDR3 is 13 amino acids long. V gave up 5 bases and J gave up 6 bases, with 11 bases separating them. The CDR3 DNA reads as TGTGCCAGCAGTCGTCAAGTCGGCAATGAGCAGTTCTTC. It encodes CASSRQVGNEQFF.

This clonotype has a handful of counts. The chain combines TRBV28 with TRBJ1-5, with 7 positions matching TRBD1. Germline lookup yields CDR1 MDHEN and CDR2 SYDVKM. Trimming removed 6 bases from V and 2 bases from J; junction bases left unmatched: 7. The CDR3 runs to 15 residues. The CDR3 region has the DNA TGTGCCAGCAGCAGGGACAGACGTGGCAATCAGCCCCAGCATTTT. Its protein is CASSRDRRGNQPQHF. Full variable domain (remainder filled in from reference TRBV28 and TRBJ1-5): DVKVTQSSRYLVKRTGEKVFLECVQDMDHENMFWYRQDPGLGLRLIYFSYDVKMKEKGDIPEGYSVSREKKERFSLILESASTNQTSMYLCASSRDRRGNQPQHFGDGTRLSIL.

This chain uses TRBV27 with TRBJ1-5; 9 bases agree with TRBD1. CDR1 and CDR2 from the germline V gene are MNHEY and SMNVEV (reference sequence). There are 14 residues in the CDR3. V lost 3 bases to trimming and J lost 7 bases; unmatched junction nucleotides: 4. CDR3 residues: CASSFRTGEQPQHF. The CDR3 coding sequence is TGTGCCAGCAGTTTTCGGACAGGGGAACAGCCCCAGCATTTT.

At least ten counts were recorded for this clonotype. This sequence joins TRBV9 and TRBJ2-1; either TRBD1 or TRBD2 may fit D (5 bases each). Looked up from germline, CDR1 is SGDLS and CDR2 is YYNGEE. This CDR3 is built from 15 residues. Trimming took 3 bases from V and 0 from J, leaving 10 bases between them. The DNA of the CDR3 is TGTGCCAGCAGCGCGGGACCCTCCTCCTACAATGAGCAGTTCTTC. It is translated as CASSAGPSSYNEQFF.

This clonotype was picked up many times. V usage is TRBV6-5 and J usage is TRBJ1-2, with 7 nucleotides matching TRBD1. Looked up from germline, CDR1 is MNHEY and CDR2 is SVGAGI. The V gene end was trimmed by 5 bases and the J gene end by 1 base; junction bases not matched to a gene: 7. There are 15 residues in the CDR3. The CDR3 DNA reads as TGTGCCAGCAGTAACGCGGACAGGCATAACTATGGCTACACCTTC. This sequence encodes CASSNADRHNYGYTF.

This clonotype was recorded a few times. A clone one base away is much larger, so this may be a read error. V gene TRBV3-1 combines with J gene TRBJ1-2; D might be TRBD1 (6 bases). Trimming removed 0 bases from V and 3 bases from J, with 14 bases in between. The CDR3 has 16 residues. Germline V gives CDR1 LGHDT, CDR2 YNNKEL (reference sequence). CDR3 sequence: CASSQDRGRGYYGYTF. The CDR3 region has the DNA TGTGCCAGCAGCCAAGATAGGGGCAGGGGATACTATGGCTACACCTTC.

This clonotype was counted ten times or more. The J gene is TRBJ2-1, the V gene TRBV25-1, with D possibly TRBD1 on 7 matching bases. This CDR3 region has 19 residues. Trimming removed 4 bases from V and 7 bases from J, with 29 bases in between. Germline-derived CDR1 and CDR2 are MGHDK and SYGVNS. The CDR3 spells CASSARQGFFMGGGNEQFF. The CDR3 DNA is TGTGCCAGCAGTGCCCGACAGGGTTTCTTTATGGGAGGTGGAAATGAGCAGTTCTTC.

The table lists this clonotype with a few counts. The chain employs TRBV9 and TRBJ1-4; TRBD1 aligns across 7 bases. Trimming removed 0 bases from V and 4 bases from J; junction bases left unmatched: 3. This CDR3 comprises 15 residues. CDR1 and CDR2 (germline): SGDLS, YYNGEE. The CDR3 DNA sequence: TGTGCCAGCAGCGTAGGGGCAGGGGGTAATGAAAAACTGTTTTTT. Residues: CASSVGAGGNEKLFF.

This clonotype was detected a few times. A much larger clone differs from this one at a single base, so this may be a read error. CDR3 protein: CASIPRGTGRNEQFF. The CDR3 nucleotides are TGTGCCAGCATCCCACGCGGGACAGGGCGAAATGAGCAGTTCTTC. V usage is TRBV6-2 or TRBV6-3 and J usage is TRBJ2-1; 9 nucleotides match TRBD1. This CDR3 is 15 amino acids long. The germline CDR1 and CDR2 sequences are MNHEY and SVGEGT. Germline trimming cut 7 bases from V and 7 bases from J; bases unmatched to any gene: 11.

This clonotype was detected ten times or more. V and J are TRBV7-6 and TRBJ2-1; 9 bases map to TRBD1. J gave up 5 bases and V 4 bases, and 6 bases lay outside the gene matches. This CDR3 is 15 amino acids long. The germline gives CDR1 SGHVS, CDR2 FNYEAQ. CDR3 bases: TGTGCCAGCAGCTACCCGGGACAGGGAAACAATGAGCAGTTCTTC. Protein sequence: CASSYPGQGNNEQFF. The full variable domain, its missing parts supplied by reference TRBV7-6 and TRBJ2-1, is GAGVSQSPRYKVTKRGQDVALRCDPISGHVSLYWYRQALGQGPEFLTYFNYEAQQDKSGLPNDRFSAERPEGSISTLTIQRTEQRDSAMYRCASSYPGQGNNEQFFGPGTRLTVL.

Remarks on this clonotype: Germline is not matched at one junction end, which may reflect a read error. Here the CDR3 DNA reads TGTGCCAGCAGCCAAAGGACGGGCTCCTACAATGGGCAGTTCTTC. Protein product: CASSQRTGSYNGQFF. The rearrangement joins TRBV14 to TRBJ2-1; D is ambiguous. The CDR3 sequence is 15 residues long. Germline V CDR1 and CDR2: SGHDN, FVKESK.